Listed below are T cell receptor beta chains from one sample, sequenced in a study of blood T cells in healthy people across ages. TCRdb fed the 5' RACE reads into MiXCR, producing one record per CDR3 protein. The sample has fewer than 900,000 distinct CDR3 sequences; 49% are singletons. The sequenced sample was blood. The source is a woman in her sixties or seventies in good health. CDR3s include the opening cysteine and the closing phenylalanine or tryptophan. D genes are given only for firm matches. For some rows the clone size is stated as once, few or many, or as a class when expanded; others skip it.

v_gene	j_gene	abundance	d_gene	CDR3nt	CDR3aa
TRBV20-1	TRBJ1-2	-	TRBD1	TGCAGTGCTAGGGGCGGGACAGTCCTCTATGGCTACACCTTC	CSARGGTVLYGYTF
TRBV7-2	TRBJ2-1	few	-	TGTGCCAGCAGCGATTACAGCGGAGAGCAGTTCTTC	CASSDYSGEQFF
TRBV20-1	TRBJ1-2	few	-	TGCAGTGCTAGGGATCCAGGGTACTATGGCTACACCTTC	CSARDPGYYGYTF
TRBV20-1	TRBJ2-1	few	-	TGCAGTGCTAGAGACAGGGGCAATGAGCAGTTCTTC	CSARDRGNEQFF
TRBV7-2	TRBJ2-5	many	-	TGTGCCAGCAGCCGCAGCGAGCAAGAGACCCAGTACTTC	CASSRSEQETQYF
TRBV4-2	TRBJ1-1	-	TRBD1	TGTGCCAGCAGCCAACCTAGGGACAGTTTTGCCACTGAAGCTTTCTTT	CASSQPRDSFATEAFF
TRBV5-1	TRBJ2-1	-	TRBD1	TGCGCCAGTGCGCCGGGACAGGCGAACAATGAGCAGTTCTTC	CASAPGQANNEQFF
TRBV20-1	TRBJ2-4	-	TRBD2	TGCAGTGCTTATACGCCTAGCGGGGGGAAAACCAAAAACATTCAGTACTTC	CSAYTPSGGKTKNIQYF
TRBV7-9	TRBJ1-2	-	-	TGTGCCAGCAGCTTAGAGACACCCAAGCTAGTAGGCTACACCTTC	CASSLETPKLVGYTF
TRBV4-1	TRBJ2-2	-	TRBD2	TGCGCCAGCAGCCAAGATTCACCTAGCGGTGGTACCGGGGAGCTGTTTTTT	CASSQDSPSGGTGELFF
TRBV7-3	TRBJ2-1	-	-	TGTGCCAGCAGCTTAACAGACAGGGAGCAGTTCTTC	CASSLTDREQFF
TRBV7-2	TRBJ2-5	few	-	TGTGCCAGCAGCTTGAACAGGGCCACGGAGACCCAGTACTTC	CASSLNRATETQYF
TRBV10-3	TRBJ2-3	-	TRBD2	TGTGCCGCGATAGCGGGAGAGGGGACAGATACGCAGTATTTT	CAAIAGEGTDTQYF
TRBV7-8	TRBJ1-1	-	TRBD1	TGTGCCAGCATCCCGCTGGGACAGGGAATGAACACTGAAGCTTTCTTT	CASIPLGQGMNTEAFF
TRBV4-2	TRBJ2-7	-	TRBD2	TGTGCCAGCAGCCAACTGGGGACTAGCGGGATTTCCTACGAGCAGTACTTC	CASSQLGTSGISYEQYF
TRBV7-2	TRBJ1-1	few	-	TGTGCCAGCAGCTGGACCCAGGGATCGGGTGAAGCTTTCTTT	CASSWTQGSGEAFF
TRBV2	TRBJ1-2	-	-	TGTGCCAGCAGTGAAGCCTGGGTTGAATATAGCTACACCTTC	CASSEAWVEYSYTF
TRBV7-2	TRBJ2-5	-	TRBD1	TGTGCCAGCAGCTTAGTTGGGACAGGGGGATCCCAGTACTTC	CASSLVGTGGSQYF